This T cell receptor (beta chain) was sequenced during a study of CD8 T cells in ankylosing spondylitis. Preparation of TCR beta libraries was done by quantitative 5'-RACE with molecular barcodes. TCRdb ran MiXCR on the 5' RACE reads and lists one entry per CDR3 protein. The repertoire holds under 300,000 distinct CDR3 sequences, with 8.6% as singletons. Trimming removed 0 bases at V and 5 bases at J, with 10 bases between. Germline V lookup: CDR1 GTSNPN, CDR2 SVGIG (reference sequence). The CDR3 has 13 amino acids. Study outcomes and limitations: Relatively scarce in peripheral blood, disease-linked clones were CD8+. Matched ankylosing spondylitis synovial fluid reportedly showed significant enrichment of disease-linked clones. Characteristic of ankylosing spondylitis blood, it appeared, was a TCR beta motif comprising roughly eight highly homologous variants.

Concerning this clonotype itself: Antigen: not known.

The sequence was obtained from a male donor with ankylosing spondylitis or in good health (not recorded which). The sample taken for sequencing was blood, either unsorted or a sorted T cell fraction (not recorded which). The V call is TRBV30, the J call TRBJ1-2; no definite D call. In nucleotides, the CDR3 is TGTGCCTGGAGTGTAAAAGGGTTTTATGGCTACACCTTC. Translation gives CAWSVKGFYGYTF.